The 3 T cell receptor beta chains listed next were all sequenced from one sample in a study of T cell responses to AZD1222 COVID-19 vaccine. Generated by immunoSEQ multiplex PCR, the TCRdb table keeps only in-frame clones and is missing some. Among tens of thousands of clones, approximately 90% were seen once, and the ten largest hold around a fifth. This material consisted of peripheral blood, taken on day 0 of AZD1222 vaccination. The receptors were gathered from an adult in good health.

The V call is TRBV6-6, the J call TRBJ1-2; 10 bases agree with TRBD1. CDR1 is MNHNY, CDR2 SVGAGI, per germline (reference sequence). The CDR3 loop spans 14 amino acids. The ends lost 6 bases at V and 8 bases at J; junction bases unmatched: 9. The CDR3 loop reads CASSTGTGAQGYTF. In DNA, the CDR3 is TGTGCCAGCAGCACCGGGACAGGGGCGCAGGGCTACACCTTC.

This clone was counted ten times or more. As the CDR3 is not closed by the conserved phenylalanine or tryptophan, this likely results from a read error. No DNA is shown, since the ends of the CDR3 on it are uncertain; the CDR3 is the one TCRdb lists. The J gene is TRBJ2-7, the V gene TRBV11-2; the D call TRBD1 from the table was never checked on the DNA. Germline CDR1 is SGHAT and CDR2 is FQNNGV. Counting both end residues, the CDR3 totals 13 amino acids. This CDR3 reads CASSLGTGAAYYL.

This clone was detected only once. The chain couples TRBV14 to TRBJ1-1; D is possibly TRBD1 (5 bases). CDR1 and CDR2 (germline): SGHDN, FVKESK. The CDR3 is 15 residues long. V lost 4 bases to trimming and J lost 0 bases, with 12 bases between them. The chain's CDR3 is CASSPDGGVNTEAFF. In DNA, the CDR3 is TGTGCCAGCAGCCCTGATGGAGGGGTGAACACTGAAGCTTTCTTT.